In its sample, the clone carrying this T cell receptor (beta chain) was seen a few times. No antigen is known for it. The CDR3 has 16 amino acids. The germline V gene has CDR1 MNHEY and CDR2 SVGAGI. Trimming cost V 2 bases and J 9 bases, with 17 bases left between them. This specimen comes from a study of T cells after yellow fever vaccination. The authors made TCR cDNA by 5'RACE template switching, adding a universal primer site and UMIs. TCRdb itself ran the 5' RACE reads through MiXCR, one entry per CDR3 protein. The sample lists 300,000 to 350,000 distinct CDR3 sequences, 3.5% to 4.5% seen once, with approximately 25% in the top ten. Whole-study findings and limits: Researchers cautioned that FACS-sorted repertoires could harbor abundant clonotypes contaminating from the bulk population. Among primary-vaccination clones, most reappeared after the booster, at approximately 97% for CD4 and about 90% for CD8. By day 5 rather than day 15, the secondary response had peaked, though it was weaker.

The sample consisted of PBMCs, taken 5 days after the yellow fever booster vaccination. This clonotype was sampled from a man aged 18 to 30 who received the YFV17D yellow fever vaccine. The V gene is TRBV6-5, the J gene TRBJ1-6; perhaps TRBD1 as D (6 bases). CDR3 sequence reads: CASSYVPGDVGSPLHF. CDR3 in DNA: TGTGCCAGCAGTTACGTGCCAGGGGATGTCGGTTCACCCCTCCACTTT.